Listed below are T cell receptor beta chains from one sample, sequenced in a study of OX40 agonist ivuxolimab in advanced cancers. Measured with immunoSEQ multiplex PCR; TCRdb has only the in-frame clones, and not every one. The top ten hold 10% to 14% of the sample, which has about 63,000 clones, 75% to 90% seen once. Material: CD4+ or CD8+ T cells sorted from blood, obtained in a trial of the OX40 agonist ivuxolimab. The receptors were gathered from an adult with an advanced solid tumor such as melanoma, head and neck, liver or kidney cancer. CDR3s include the opening cysteine and the closing phenylalanine or tryptophan. Each record gives: clone size, V gene, D gene, J gene, CDR3 protein, CDR3 DNA. A D gene is named only where the DNA matches it firmly. The size entry is marked missing in some rows and otherwise reads once, few, many or a size class.

-	TRBV6-5	-	TRBJ1-1	CASSYTVYTEAFF	TGTGCCAGCAGTTACACGGTATACACTGAAGCTTTCTTT
-	TRBV5-1	-	TRBJ2-1	CASSYTRGYNEQFF	TGCGCCAGCAGCTATACTAGGGGGTACAATGAGCAGTTCTTC
-	TRBV4-1	-	TRBJ2-5	CASSQSGTPREQYF	TGCGCCAGCAGCCAATCAGGAACTCCCAGGGAGCAGTACTTC
-	TRBV14	TRBD2	TRBJ2-7	CASSHLAGTNYEQYF	TGTGCCAGCAGCCATTTAGCCGGGACTAACTACGAGCAGTACTTC
-	TRBV2	-	TRBJ1-2	CASTRVGYGYTF	TGTGCCAGCACCCGCGTGGGTTATGGCTACACCTTC
-	TRBV28	-	TRBJ1-1	CASSLRGGTEAFF	TGTGCCAGCAGTTTAAGGGGGGGCACTGAAGCTTTCTTT
-	TRBV2	-	TRBJ1-5	CASSAAEASNQPQHF	TGTGCCAGCAGTGCCGCCGAAGCTAGCAATCAGCCCCAGCATTTT
-	TRBV5-1	-	TRBJ1-1	CASSLDRAGEAFF	TGCGCCAGCAGCTTGGACAGGGCTGGTGAAGCTTTCTTT
-	TRBV28	TRBD1	TRBJ1-4	CASSSPGQGALAEKLFF	TGTGCCAGCAGTTCCCCGGGACAGGGGGCGTTAGCGGAAAAACTGTTTTTT
-	TRBV6-5	-	TRBJ1-2	CASSRGRFPYGYTF	TGTGCCAGCAGTAGGGGCAGATTCCCATATGGCTACACCTTC
-	TRBV7-4	TRBD2	TRBJ2-7	CASSFSASGSYEQYF	TGTGCCAGCAGCTTTAGCGCTAGCGGGAGCTACGAGCAGTACTTC
-	TRBV19	-	TRBJ1-3	CASSAYVGAGNTIYF	TGTGCCAGTAGTGCTTATGTGGGAGCGGGAAACACCATATATTTT
once	TRBV28	-	TRBJ1-4	CASSPPRGKLFF	TGTGCCAGCAGCCCTCCCCGGGGAAAACTGTTTTTT
-	TRBV7-8	-	TRBJ2-3	CASSLVTLTNTDTQYF	TGTGCCAGCAGCTTAGTGACACTCACGAACACAGATACGCAGTATTTT
-	TRBV18	-	TRBJ2-7	CASSPRQFGYEQYF	TGTGCCAGCTCACCACGACAGTTCGGATACGAGCAGTACTTC
-	TRBV5-1	-	TRBJ2-5	CASSGSGTGRGETQYF	TGCGCCAGCAGCGGGAGTGGGACGGGACGGGGGGAGACCCAGTACTTC
few	TRBV5-1	-	TRBJ2-3	CASSLSPGGTDTQYF	TGCGCCAGCAGCCTCTCCCCTGGAGGCACAGATACGCAGTATTTT
-	TRBV5-1	-	TRBJ2-5	CASSLIPNQETQYF	TGCGCCAGCAGCTTGATACCTAACCAAGAGACCCAGTACTTC
-	TRBV29-1	TRBD1	TRBJ2-7	CSVYRQGSQYF	TGCAGCGTCTATCGACAGGGTTCGCAGTACTTC
-	TRBV10-3	TRBD2	TRBJ2-6	CAISGTSGLSGANVLTF	TGTGCCATCAGTGGTACTAGCGGGTTGTCTGGGGCCAACGTCCTGACTTTC
-	TRBV7-8	-	TRBJ1-3	CASSRRGSGNTIYF	TGTGCCAGCAGCCGGCGGGGCTCTGGAAACACCATATATTTT
-	TRBV10-3	TRBD2	TRBJ2-7	CAISESGTSGRYEQYF	TGTGCCATCAGTGAGTCAGGGACTAGCGGGAGATACGAGCAGTACTTC
-	TRBV7-9	-	TRBJ1-1	CASSRDYAEAFF	TGTGCCAGCAGCCGGGACTATGCTGAAGCTTTCTTT
-	TRBV5-1	-	TRBJ2-7	CASSPGAFSYEQYF	TGCGCCAGCAGCCCAGGGGCATTCTCCTACGAGCAGTACTTC
once	TRBV19	-	TRBJ1-3	CASSIVGLSSGNTIYF	TGTGCCAGTAGTATAGTCGGATTAAGCTCTGGAAACACCATATATTTT
-	TRBV2	-	TRBJ1-2	CASSEVIGGYTF	TGTGCCAGCAGTGAAGTCATCGGTGGCTACACCTTC